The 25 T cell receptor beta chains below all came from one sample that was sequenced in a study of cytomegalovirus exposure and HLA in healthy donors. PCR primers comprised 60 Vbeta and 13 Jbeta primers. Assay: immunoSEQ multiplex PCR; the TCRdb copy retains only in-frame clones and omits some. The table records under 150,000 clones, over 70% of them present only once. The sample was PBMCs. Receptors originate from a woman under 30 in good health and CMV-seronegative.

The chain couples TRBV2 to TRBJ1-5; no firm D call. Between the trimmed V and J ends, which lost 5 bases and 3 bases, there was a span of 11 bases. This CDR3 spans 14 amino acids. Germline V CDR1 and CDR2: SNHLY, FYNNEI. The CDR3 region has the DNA TGTGCCAGCAGTATCTCAGAAATCAATCAGCCCCAGCATTTT. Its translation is CASSISEINQPQHF.

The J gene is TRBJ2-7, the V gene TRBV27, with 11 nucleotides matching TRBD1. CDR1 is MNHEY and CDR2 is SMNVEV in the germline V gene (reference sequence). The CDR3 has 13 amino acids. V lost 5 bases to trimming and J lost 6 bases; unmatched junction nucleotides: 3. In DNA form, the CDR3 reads TGTGCCAGCAGTCGGGACAGGGGGTCCGAGCAGTACTTC. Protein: CASSRDRGSEQYF.

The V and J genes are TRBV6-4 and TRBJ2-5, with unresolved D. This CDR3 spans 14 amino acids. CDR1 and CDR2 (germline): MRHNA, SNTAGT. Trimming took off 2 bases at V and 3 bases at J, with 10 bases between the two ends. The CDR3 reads CASSDEKREETQYF. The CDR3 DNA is TGTGCCAGCAGTGACGAGAAGCGCGAAGAGACCCAGTACTTC.

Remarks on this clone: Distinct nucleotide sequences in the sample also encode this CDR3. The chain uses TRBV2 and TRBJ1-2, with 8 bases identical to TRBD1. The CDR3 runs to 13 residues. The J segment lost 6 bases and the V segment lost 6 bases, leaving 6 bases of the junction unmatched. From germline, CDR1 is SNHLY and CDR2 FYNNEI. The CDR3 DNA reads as TGTGCCAGCAGACCAGACAGGGGCCATGGCTACACCTTC. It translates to CASRPDRGHGYTF.

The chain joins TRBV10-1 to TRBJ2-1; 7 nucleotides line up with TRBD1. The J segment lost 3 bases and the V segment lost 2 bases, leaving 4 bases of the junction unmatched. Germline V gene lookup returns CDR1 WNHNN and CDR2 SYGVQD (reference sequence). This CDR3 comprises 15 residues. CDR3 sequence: CASSERAGGYNEQFF. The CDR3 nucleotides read TGCGCCAGCAGTGAGCGGGCAGGGGGCTACAATGAGCAGTTCTTC.

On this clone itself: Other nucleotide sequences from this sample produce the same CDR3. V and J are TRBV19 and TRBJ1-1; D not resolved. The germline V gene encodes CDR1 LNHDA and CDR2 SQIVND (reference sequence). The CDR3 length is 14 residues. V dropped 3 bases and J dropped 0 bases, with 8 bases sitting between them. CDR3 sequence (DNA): TGTGCCAGTAGTATCGGCAGGCTGAACACTGAAGCTTTCTTT. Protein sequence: CASSIGRLNTEAFF.

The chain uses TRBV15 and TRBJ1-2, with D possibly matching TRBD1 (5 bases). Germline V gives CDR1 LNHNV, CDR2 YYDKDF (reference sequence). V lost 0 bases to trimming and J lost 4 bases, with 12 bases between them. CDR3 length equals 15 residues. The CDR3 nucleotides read TGTGCCACCAGCAGAGATAATCAGGGCGGCTATGGCTACACCTTC. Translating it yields CATSRDNQGGYGYTF.

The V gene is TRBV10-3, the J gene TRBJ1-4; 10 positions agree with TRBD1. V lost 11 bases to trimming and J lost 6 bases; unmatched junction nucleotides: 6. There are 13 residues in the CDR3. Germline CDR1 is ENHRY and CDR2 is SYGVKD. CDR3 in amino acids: CASRTGGDEKLFF. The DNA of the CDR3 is TGTGCCTCCCGGACAGGGGGAGATGAAAAACTGTTTTTT.

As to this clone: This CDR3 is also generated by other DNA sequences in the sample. For the CDR3, the DNA is TGTGCCAGCAGGGGACAGAACACCGGGGAGCTGTTTTTT. Protein product: CASRGQNTGELFF. The chain links TRBV2 to TRBJ2-2; D perhaps matches TRBD1 (6 bases). This CDR3 comprises 13 residues. V was shortened by 6 bases and J by 1 base, with 6 bases between the two germline ends. Germline loops: CDR1 SNHLY, CDR2 FYNNEI.

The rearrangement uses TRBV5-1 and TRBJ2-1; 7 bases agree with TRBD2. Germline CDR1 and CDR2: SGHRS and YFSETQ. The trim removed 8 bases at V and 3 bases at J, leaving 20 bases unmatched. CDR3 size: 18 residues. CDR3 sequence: CASSARVRGGQGYNEQFF. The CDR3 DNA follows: TGCGCCAGTAGCGCGAGAGTTAGGGGAGGGCAGGGCTACAATGAGCAGTTCTTC.

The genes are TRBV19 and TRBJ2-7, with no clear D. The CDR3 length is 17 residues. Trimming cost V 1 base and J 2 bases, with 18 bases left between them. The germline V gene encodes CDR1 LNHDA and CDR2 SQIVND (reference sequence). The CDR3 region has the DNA TGTGCCAGTAGTATAGGCTCACACCCACGAGGTGCCTACGAGCAGTACTTC. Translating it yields CASSIGSHPRGAYEQYF.

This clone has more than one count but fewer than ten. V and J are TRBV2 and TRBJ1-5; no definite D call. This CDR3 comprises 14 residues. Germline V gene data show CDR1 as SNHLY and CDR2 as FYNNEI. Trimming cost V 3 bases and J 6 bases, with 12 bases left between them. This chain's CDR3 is CASSDTKSIQPQHF. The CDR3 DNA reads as TGTGCCAGCAGTGACACCAAGAGTATTCAGCCCCAGCATTTT.

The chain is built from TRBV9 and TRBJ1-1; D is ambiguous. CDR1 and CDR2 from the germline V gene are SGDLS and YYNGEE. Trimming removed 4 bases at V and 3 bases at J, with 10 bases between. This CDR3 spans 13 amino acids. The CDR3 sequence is CASSPTSYTEAFF. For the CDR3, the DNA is TGTGCCAGCAGCCCCACAAGTTACACTGAAGCTTTCTTT.

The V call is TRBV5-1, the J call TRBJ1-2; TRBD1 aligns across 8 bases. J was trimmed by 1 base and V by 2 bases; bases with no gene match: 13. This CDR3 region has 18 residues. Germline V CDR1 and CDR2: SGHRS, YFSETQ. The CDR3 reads CASSFGPPAGGYNYGYTF. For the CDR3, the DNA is TGCGCCAGCAGCTTTGGCCCACCCGCAGGGGGCTATAACTATGGCTACACCTTC.

CDR3 loop: CASSSRASYEQYF. Written as DNA, the CDR3 is TGCGCCAGCAGCTCGCGAGCCTCCTACGAGCAGTACTTC. V usage is TRBV5-1 and J usage is TRBJ2-7, with D unclear. CDR1 is SGHRS and CDR2 is YFSETQ in the germline V gene. CDR3 length equals 13 residues. V was pared by 3 bases and J by 0 bases, with 7 bases between. Based on the CDR3 plus reference TRBV5-1 and TRBJ2-7, the full variable domain is KAGVTQTPRYLIKTRGQQVTLSCSPISGHRSVSWYQQTPGQGLQFLFEYFSETQRNKGNFPGRFSGRQFSNSRSEMNVSTLELGDSALYLCASSSRASYEQYFGPGTRLTVT.

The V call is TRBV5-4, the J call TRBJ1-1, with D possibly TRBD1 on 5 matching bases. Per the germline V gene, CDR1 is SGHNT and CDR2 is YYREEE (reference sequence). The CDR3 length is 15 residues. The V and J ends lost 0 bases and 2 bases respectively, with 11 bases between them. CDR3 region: CASSLEGPLNTEAFF. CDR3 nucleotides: TGTGCCAGCAGCTTGGAGGGGCCGCTAAACACTGAAGCTTTCTTT.

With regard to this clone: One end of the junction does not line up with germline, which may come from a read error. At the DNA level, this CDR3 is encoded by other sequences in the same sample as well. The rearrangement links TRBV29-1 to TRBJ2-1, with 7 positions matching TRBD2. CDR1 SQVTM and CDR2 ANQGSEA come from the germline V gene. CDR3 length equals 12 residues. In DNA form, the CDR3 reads TGCAGCGGCGGGAGCTTCCAAGGTGAGCAATTCTTC. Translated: CSGGSFQGEQFF.

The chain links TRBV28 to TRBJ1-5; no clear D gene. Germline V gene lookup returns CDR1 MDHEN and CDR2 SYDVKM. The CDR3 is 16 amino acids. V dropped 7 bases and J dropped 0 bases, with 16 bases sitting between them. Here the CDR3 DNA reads TGTGCCAGCACACTCCCTTTGGGAGATAGCAATCAGCCCCAGCATTTT. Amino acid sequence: CASTLPLGDSNQPQHF. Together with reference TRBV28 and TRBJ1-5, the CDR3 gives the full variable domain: DVKVTQSSRYLVKRTGEKVFLECVQDMDHENMFWYRQDPGLGLRLIYFSYDVKMKEKGDIPEGYSVSREKKERFSLILESASTNQTSMYLCASTLPLGDSNQPQHFGDGTRLSIL.

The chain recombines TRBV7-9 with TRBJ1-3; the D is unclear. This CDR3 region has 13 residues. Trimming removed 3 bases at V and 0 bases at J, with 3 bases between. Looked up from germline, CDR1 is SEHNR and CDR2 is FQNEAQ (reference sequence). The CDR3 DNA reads TGTGCCAGCAGCTTGAGCTCTGGAAACACCATATATTTT. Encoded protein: CASSLSSGNTIYF.

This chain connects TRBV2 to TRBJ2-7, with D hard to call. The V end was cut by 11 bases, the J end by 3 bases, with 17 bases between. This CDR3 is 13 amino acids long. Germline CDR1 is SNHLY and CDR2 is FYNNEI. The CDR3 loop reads CAFRASSNYEQYF. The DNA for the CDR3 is TGTGCCTTCCGTGCGAGCTCAAACTACGAGCAGTACTTC.

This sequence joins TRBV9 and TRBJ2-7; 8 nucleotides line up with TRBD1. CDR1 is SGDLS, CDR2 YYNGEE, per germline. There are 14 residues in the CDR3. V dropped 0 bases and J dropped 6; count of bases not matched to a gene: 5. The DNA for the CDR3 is TGTGCCAGCAGCGTAGGTGCGACAGGGGTCGAGCAGTACTTC. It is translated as CASSVGATGVEQYF.

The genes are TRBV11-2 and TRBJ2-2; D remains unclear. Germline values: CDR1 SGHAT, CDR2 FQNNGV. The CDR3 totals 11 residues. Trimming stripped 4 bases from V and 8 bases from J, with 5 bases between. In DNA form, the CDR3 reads TGTGCCAGCAGCTCTCTGGGGGAGCTGTTTTTT. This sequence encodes CASSSLGELFF. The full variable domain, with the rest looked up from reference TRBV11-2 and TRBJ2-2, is EAGVAQSPRYKIIEKRQSVAFWCNPISGHATLYWYQQILGQGPKLLIQFQNNGVVDDSQLPKDRFSAERLKGVDSTLKIQPAKLEDSAVYLCASSSLGELFFGEGSRLTVL.

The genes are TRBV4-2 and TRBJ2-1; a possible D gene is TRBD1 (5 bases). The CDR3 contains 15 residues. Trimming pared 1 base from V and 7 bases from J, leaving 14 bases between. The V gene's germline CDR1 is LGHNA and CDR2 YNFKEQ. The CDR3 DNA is TGTGCCAGCAGCCAAGCAGGGTCGTTGGGAAATGAGCAGTTCTTC. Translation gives CASSQAGSLGNEQFF.

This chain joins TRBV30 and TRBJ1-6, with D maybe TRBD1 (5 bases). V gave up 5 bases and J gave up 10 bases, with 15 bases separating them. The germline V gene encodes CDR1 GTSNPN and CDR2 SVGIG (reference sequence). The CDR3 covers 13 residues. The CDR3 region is CAWVDSLRSPLHF. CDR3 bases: TGTGCCTGGGTCGACAGTCTTAGATCACCCCTCCACTTT.

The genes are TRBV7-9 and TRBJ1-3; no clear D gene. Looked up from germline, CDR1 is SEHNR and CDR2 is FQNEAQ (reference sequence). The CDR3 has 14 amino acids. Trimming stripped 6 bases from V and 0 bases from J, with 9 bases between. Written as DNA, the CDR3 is TGTGCCAGCAGGCTAGGAGTCTCTGGAAACACCATATATTTT. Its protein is CASRLGVSGNTIYF.